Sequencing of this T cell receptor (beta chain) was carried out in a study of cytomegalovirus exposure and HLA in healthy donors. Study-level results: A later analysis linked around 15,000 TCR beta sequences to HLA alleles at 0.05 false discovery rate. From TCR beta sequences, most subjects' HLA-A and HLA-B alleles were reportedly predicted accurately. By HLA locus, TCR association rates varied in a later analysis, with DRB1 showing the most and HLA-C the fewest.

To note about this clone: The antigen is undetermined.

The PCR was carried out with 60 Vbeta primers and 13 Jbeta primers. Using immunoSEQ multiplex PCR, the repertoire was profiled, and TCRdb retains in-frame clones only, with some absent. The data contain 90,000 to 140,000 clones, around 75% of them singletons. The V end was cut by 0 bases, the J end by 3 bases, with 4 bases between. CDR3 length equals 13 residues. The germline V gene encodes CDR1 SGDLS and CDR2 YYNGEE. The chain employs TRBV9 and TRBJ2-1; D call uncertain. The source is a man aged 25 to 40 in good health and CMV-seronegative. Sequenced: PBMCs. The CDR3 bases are TGTGCCAGCAGCGTAGACAGCTACAATGAGCAGTTCTTC. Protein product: CASSVDSYNEQFF.